The 22 T cell receptor beta chains below were found in one sample sequenced in a study of T-cell memory formation after mild COVID-19. TCRdb re-called the 5' RACE reads with MiXCR, one entry per CDR3 protein. Here the sample spans hundreds of thousands of distinct CDR3 sequences, approximately 15% being singletons. Source material: PBMCs or a T cell subset sorted from them (not recorded which). The receptor source for this set is a man younger than 35 who had mild COVID-19 (a few samples of this study predate the infection). Cell type and time point are not known.

Only a few counts were recorded for this clonotype. CDR3 in DNA: TGCGCCAGCAGCCAAAATTTGGGTGAGACTGAAGCTTTCTTT. This sequence encodes CASSQNLGETEAFF. This chain connects TRBV4-1 to TRBJ1-1; D is unclear. Germline V gene sequence: CDR1 MGHRA, CDR2 YSYEKL. The CDR3 loop spans 14 amino acids. V shed 2 bases and J shed 5 bases, with 12 bases lying between them.

The gene calls are TRBV20-1 and TRBJ1-3; D uncertain. The CDR3 loop spans 15 amino acids. CDR1 and CDR2 from the germline V gene are DFQATT and SNEGSKA (reference sequence). The V end lost 3 bases, the J end lost 0 bases, and 12 bases lay between the germline ends. CDR3 residues: CSARRADASGNTIYF. CDR3 sequence (DNA): TGCAGTGCTAGGAGGGCTGACGCCTCTGGAAACACCATATATTTT.

The J gene is TRBJ2-7, the V gene TRBV7-2; 12 bases align to TRBD2. V trimming: 5 bases; J trimming: 0 bases; junction bases outside the gene matches: 2. CDR3 length equals 15 residues. Germline CDR1 is SGHTA and CDR2 is FQGNSA. The CDR3 sequence: CASSTSGGSSYEQYV. The DNA for the CDR3 is TGTGCCAGCAGCACTAGCGGGGGGAGCTCCTACGAGCAGTACGTC.

This chain joins TRBV21-1 and TRBJ1-4; the table names TRBD1, a call not compared with the DNA. TRBV21-1 is an annotated pseudogene. The CDR3 is 16 residues long. In nucleotides, the CDR3 is TGTGCCAGCAGCCTGGACGGAGGGGGCAAAAATGAAAAACTGTTTTTT. Translated: CASSLDGGGKNEKLFF.

In its sample, this clonotype was seen a few times. The chain employs TRBV4-1 and TRBJ1-3; no clear D. The V gene's germline CDR1 is MGHRA and CDR2 YSYEKL. The CDR3 totals 15 residues. V lost 5 bases, J lost 2 bases, and 13 bases lay in between. In DNA, the CDR3 is TGCGCCAGCAGCTACCCCGGGGTCACTGGAAACACCATATATTTT. This translates into CASSYPGVTGNTIYF.

The CDR3 nucleotides read TGCAGCGTTTGGTTGGGGACAGGGAATGAAAAACTGTTTTTT. Translation: CSVWLGTGNEKLFF. The chain recombines TRBV29-1 with TRBJ1-4; the match to TRBD1 covers 9 bases. V lost 5 bases to trimming and J lost 5 bases; unmatched junction nucleotides: 6. Germline V lookup: CDR1 SQVTM, CDR2 ANQGSEA. The CDR3 runs to 14 residues.

This clonotype was picked up many times. The chain combines TRBV7-2 with TRBJ2-1, with D hard to call. Trimming stripped 3 bases from V and 12 bases from J, with 9 bases between. CDR3 length: 11 amino acids. Germline-derived CDR1 and CDR2 are SGHTA and FQGNSA. Here the CDR3 DNA reads TGTGCCAGCAGCTTTACTCGCAGGCAGTTCTTC. This encodes CASSFTRRQFF.

This clonotype was counted many times. This sequence joins TRBV4-3 and TRBJ2-1; 7 nucleotides match TRBD1. Unmatched junction bases numbered 9, after V lost 4 bases and J lost 6 bases. Germline V gene sequence: CDR1 LGHNA, CDR2 YSLEER. The CDR3 loop spans 15 amino acids. The CDR3 loop is CASSPRGQGFNEQFF. The CDR3 DNA reads TGCGCCAGCAGCCCTAGGGGGCAGGGCTTCAATGAGCAGTTCTTC.

This clonotype was counted ten times or more. V gene TRBV2 combines with J gene TRBJ2-1; D ambiguous. Trimming removed 4 bases at V and 4 bases at J, with 2 bases between. Germline-derived CDR1 and CDR2 are SNHLY and FYNNEI. There are 11 residues in the CDR3. The CDR3 DNA reads TGTGCCAGCAGTGTTTACAATGAGCAGTTCTTC. Protein product: CASSVYNEQFF.

This clonotype appeared many times. The V call is TRBV12-3 or TRBV12-4, the J call TRBJ2-3; TRBD2 aligns across 8 bases. V lost 4 bases to trimming and J lost 1 base; unmatched junction nucleotides: 7. The CDR3 covers 16 residues. CDR3 nucleotides: TGTGCCAGCAGTTCCCTCGGAGCGGGGGGCACAGATACGCAGTATTTT. Encoded protein: CASSSLGAGGTDTQYF.

V and J are TRBV6-2 or TRBV6-3 and TRBJ2-7, with 8 positions matching TRBD1. Germline V lookup: CDR1 MNHEY, CDR2 SVGEGT. The CDR3 has 14 residues. Germline trimming cut 4 bases from V and 3 bases from J; bases unmatched to any gene: 5. The chain's CDR3 is CASSFADRDYEQYV. DNA of the CDR3: TGTGCCAGCAGTTTCGCGGACAGGGACTACGAGCAGTACGTC.

This chain connects TRBV7-9 to TRBJ1-5; D possibly corresponds to TRBD1 (5 bases). The germline V gene has CDR1 SEHNR and CDR2 FQNEAQ (reference sequence). V lost 7 bases and J lost 8, with 15 bases in between. The CDR3 is 13 residues long. In DNA, the CDR3 is TGTGCCAGCACCGGTCCAGGGCTTGAGCCCCAGCATTTT. It codes for CASTGPGLEPQHF. Filled out from reference TRBV7-9 and TRBJ1-5, the complete variable domain reads DTGVSQNPRHKITKRGQNVTFRCDPISEHNRLYWYRQTLGQGPEFLTYFQNEAQLEKSRLLSDRFSAERPKGSFSTLEIQRTEQGDSAMYLCASTGPGLEPQHFGDGTRLSIL.

The chain is built from TRBV6-1 and TRBJ1-2; possible D gene TRBD1, 6 bases. Germline V gene lookup returns CDR1 MNHNS and CDR2 SASEGT. The CDR3 totals 15 residues. Deletions cut 2 bases from V and 4 bases from J, with 14 bases between. As DNA, the CDR3 is TGTGCCAGCAGTGAACTGAGGGGGGGTCCCTATGGCTACACCTTC. As protein: CASSELRGGPYGYTF.

J is TRBJ1-1 and V is TRBV7-2; D is possibly TRBD1 (6 bases). This CDR3 has 13 amino acids. The germline V and J ends were trimmed by 2 bases and 8 bases, with 12 bases remaining between them. Germline assignment: CDR1 SGHTA and CDR2 FQGNSA. The DNA of the CDR3 is TGTGCCAGCAGCTTAAGTCGGCAGGGGGAAGCTTTCTTT. Translated, it gives CASSLSRQGEAFF.

The V and J genes are TRBV12-3 or TRBV12-4 and TRBJ1-1, with D uncertain. The CDR3 totals 13 residues. Trimming took 1 base from V and 3 from J, leaving 6 bases between them. CDR3 in amino acids: CASSLGSHTEAFF. Here the CDR3 DNA reads TGTGCCAGCAGTTTAGGGTCTCACACTGAAGCTTTCTTT.

This clonotype was seen a handful of times. The rearrangement links TRBV7-9 to TRBJ2-7, with D possibly being TRBD1 (6 bases). CDR3 length: 16 residues. V shed 3 bases and J shed 2 bases, with 17 bases lying between them. From germline, CDR1 is SEHNR and CDR2 FQNEAQ (reference sequence). The CDR3 spells CASSFSAGVPPYEQYF. The CDR3 coding sequence is TGTGCCAGCAGCTTCTCGGCAGGGGTCCCACCCTACGAGCAGTACTTC.

This sequence joins TRBV6-2 or TRBV6-3 and TRBJ2-7, with a possible D match to TRBD2 (6 bases). The V and J ends lost 8 bases and 6 bases respectively, with 14 bases between them. Germline values: CDR1 MNHEY, CDR2 SVGEGT. There are 12 residues in the CDR3. The CDR3 DNA is TGTGCCAGCGGCCTGAGGAGGGGCGAGCAGTACGTC. The encoded protein is CASGLRRGEQYV.

This clonotype was counted between two and nine times. The chain uses TRBV7-9 and TRBJ2-7; D ambiguous. The V gene lost 4 bases and the J gene lost 1 base, with 14 bases spanning the gap. CDR3 length: 15 amino acids. CDR1 and CDR2 (germline): SEHNR, FQNEAQ (reference sequence). Written as DNA, the CDR3 is TGTGCCAGCAGCTCCGGCCGGATTTCATCCTACGAGCAGTACGTC. Translating it yields CASSSGRISSYEQYV.

In this sample, this clonotype turned up many times. The rearrangement joins TRBV30 to TRBJ2-2; D possibly corresponds to TRBD2 (6 bases). This CDR3 is built from 14 residues. Germline V CDR1 and CDR2: GTSNPN, SVGIG (reference sequence). The V end lost 0 bases, the J end lost 3 bases, and 8 bases lay between the germline ends. Here the CDR3 DNA reads TGTGCCTGGAGTGTCGGGGGATACACCGGGGAGCTGTTTTTT. This gives the protein CAWSVGGYTGELFF.

Only a few counts were recorded for this clonotype. V and J are TRBV5-1 and TRBJ1-2; D is possibly TRBD1 (6 bases). This CDR3 has 13 residues. The germline V gene has CDR1 SGHRS and CDR2 YFSETQ. V lost 4 bases to trimming and J lost 6 bases, with 13 bases between them. The CDR3 reads CASSATYRDGYTF. CDR3 DNA sequence: TGCGCCAGCAGCGCAACCTACAGGGATGGCTACACCTTC.

The genes are TRBV6-6 and TRBJ1-5; no reliable D call. Trimming shortened V by 5 bases and J by 6 bases, and 5 bases separated the two germline ends. Per the germline V gene, CDR1 is MNHNY and CDR2 is SVGAGI (reference sequence). The CDR3 has 11 residues. The CDR3 DNA sequence: TGTGCCAGCAGTGATGGTCAGCCCCAGCATTTT. Its protein product is CASSDGQPQHF.

The rearrangement joins TRBV5-1 to TRBJ2-2; no reliable D call. The V and J ends lost 0 bases and 4 bases respectively, with 25 bases between them. This CDR3 spans 20 amino acids. From germline, CDR1 is SGHRS and CDR2 YFSETQ. CDR3 residues: CASSLDDLDTARLGTGELFF. For the CDR3, the DNA is TGCGCCAGCAGCTTGGACGACCTTGACACCGCTCGACTGGGCACCGGGGAGCTGTTTTTT.